The rows below give T cell receptor beta chains drawn from one sample of a study of shared clonotypes between healthy human individuals. Assay: immunoSEQ multiplex PCR; the TCRdb copy retains only in-frame clones and omits some. Of hundreds of thousands of clones listed, less than 96% are singletons. The specimen sequenced was naive CD4+ T cells sorted from blood. The receptors stem from a woman in her twenties or thirties in good health. The CDR3 runs from the conserved cysteine through the conserved F or W. A D gene is named only where the DNA matches it firmly. Some rows mark clone size as missing; the rest say once, few, many or name a class of expanded clone.

j_gene: TRBJ2-2; len: 17; d_gene: TRBD2; abundance: .; v_gene: TRBV5-5; CDR3aa: CASSLFGRAEVTGELFF; CDR3nt: TGTGCCAGCAGCTTGTTCGGGAGGGCCGAGGTCACCGGGGAGCTGTTTTTT
j_gene: TRBJ1-1; len: 14; d_gene: .; abundance: .; v_gene: TRBV7-6; CDR3aa: CASSLRAANTEAFF; CDR3nt: TGTGCCAGCAGCTTAAGGGCGGCGAACACTGAAGCTTTCTTT
j_gene: TRBJ2-3; len: 15; d_gene: .; abundance: .; v_gene: TRBV18; CDR3aa: CASSPVLVDTDTQYF; CDR3nt: TGTGCCAGCTCACCGGTTTTAGTAGACACAGATACGCAGTATTTT
j_gene: TRBJ2-3; len: 16; d_gene: .; abundance: once; v_gene: TRBV11-2; CDR3aa: CASSLGISGGTDTQYF; CDR3nt: TGTGCCAGCAGCTTAGGAATTAGCGGAGGCACAGATACGCAGTATTTT
j_gene: TRBJ1-6; len: 15; d_gene: .; abundance: .; v_gene: TRBV5-6; CDR3aa: CASRTGGRGNSPLHF; CDR3nt: TGTGCCAGCAGGACCGGGGGGCGAGGGAATTCACCCCTCCACTTT
j_gene: TRBJ2-2; len: 18; d_gene: TRBD2; abundance: .; v_gene: TRBV28; CDR3aa: CASSKLAGLRSNTGELFF; CDR3nt: TGTGCCAGCAGTAAACTAGCGGGACTAAGATCGAACACCGGGGAGCTGTTTTTT
j_gene: TRBJ1-4; len: 15; d_gene: .; abundance: .; v_gene: TRBV7-9; CDR3aa: CASSLVIGRAEKLFF; CDR3nt: TGTGCCAGCAGCTTGGTTATCGGCAGAGCCGAAAAACTGTTTTTT
j_gene: TRBJ1-1; len: 12; d_gene: .; abundance: once; v_gene: TRBV28; CDR3aa: CASRTLNTEAFF; CDR3nt: TGTGCCAGCCGGACACTTAACACTGAAGCTTTCTTT
j_gene: TRBJ2-7; len: 17; d_gene: TRBD2; abundance: .; v_gene: TRBV4-2; CDR3aa: CASSQETGTSGIYEQYF; CDR3nt: TGTGCCAGCAGCCAAGAGACGGGGACTAGCGGGATCTACGAGCAGTACTTC
j_gene: TRBJ1-2; len: 13; d_gene: .; abundance: .; v_gene: TRBV18; CDR3aa: CASSPGGNYGYTF; CDR3nt: TGTGCCAGCTCACCGGGGGGGAACTATGGCTACACCTTC
j_gene: TRBJ2-7; len: 17; d_gene: .; abundance: .; v_gene: TRBV4-1; CDR3aa: CASSLSPRTPSSYEQYF; CDR3nt: TGCGCCAGCAGCCTATCTCCCCGGACACCGAGCTCCTACGAGCAGTACTTC
j_gene: TRBJ2-7; len: 14; d_gene: TRBD2; abundance: .; v_gene: TRBV27; CDR3aa: CASSSTREGNEQYF; CDR3nt: TGTGCCAGCAGTTCTACGCGGGAGGGAAACGAGCAGTACTTC
j_gene: TRBJ2-3; len: 17; d_gene: TRBD2; abundance: .; v_gene: TRBV4-1; CDR3aa: CASSLTPASGSTDTQYF; CDR3nt: TGCGCCAGCAGCCTGACCCCGGCTAGCGGATCCACAGATACGCAGTATTTT
j_gene: TRBJ2-2; len: 16; d_gene: TRBD2; abundance: .; v_gene: TRBV27; CDR3aa: CASKGGLAGNTGELFF; CDR3nt: TGTGCCAGCAAGGGGGGGCTAGCGGGCAACACCGGGGAGCTGTTTTTT
j_gene: TRBJ1-4; len: 14; d_gene: .; abundance: .; v_gene: TRBV2; CDR3aa: CASSEQVSNEKLFF; CDR3nt: TGTGCCAGCAGTGAGCAGGTTTCTAATGAAAAACTGTTTTTT
j_gene: TRBJ2-3; len: 15; d_gene: .; abundance: .; v_gene: TRBV5-1; CDR3aa: CASSLVATSTDTQYF; CDR3nt: TGCGCCAGCAGCTTGGTAGCGACAAGCACAGATACGCAGTATTTT
j_gene: TRBJ2-2; len: 14; d_gene: .; abundance: .; v_gene: TRBV11-2; CDR3aa: CASILAENTGELFF; CDR3nt: TGTGCCAGCATCTTAGCGGAGAACACCGGGGAGCTGTTTTTT
j_gene: TRBJ1-1; len: 18; d_gene: .; abundance: .; v_gene: TRBV6-1; CDR3aa: CASSEAPRRGLVNTEAFF; CDR3nt: TGTGCCAGCAGTGAAGCGCCTAGGAGGGGATTGGTGAACACTGAAGCTTTCTTT
j_gene: TRBJ1-1; len: 13; d_gene: .; abundance: .; v_gene: TRBV11-3; CDR3aa: CASSLTGNTEAFF; CDR3nt: TGTGCCAGCAGCTTAACGGGGAACACTGAAGCTTTCTTT
j_gene: TRBJ2-7; len: 13; d_gene: .; abundance: .; v_gene: TRBV28; CDR3aa: CASSPGQTYEQYF; CDR3nt: TGTGCCAGCAGTCCCGGACAGACCTACGAGCAGTACTTC
j_gene: TRBJ2-7; len: 15; d_gene: TRBD1; abundance: .; v_gene: TRBV5-4; CDR3aa: CASSLGGQGTYEQYF; CDR3nt: TGTGCCAGCAGCTTGGGTGGACAGGGTACCTACGAGCAGTACTTC
j_gene: TRBJ2-5; len: 17; d_gene: TRBD2; abundance: .; v_gene: TRBV19; CDR3aa: CASSMLAGTVPVGEQYF; CDR3nt: TGTGCCAGTAGTATGCTAGCGGGAACGGTTCCAGTCGGGGAGCAGTACTTC
j_gene: TRBJ1-1; len: 13; d_gene: TRBD1; abundance: once; v_gene: TRBV11-2; CDR3aa: CASSSTGDTEAFF; CDR3nt: TGTGCCAGCAGCTCGACAGGGGACACTGAAGCTTTCTTT
j_gene: TRBJ2-7; len: 14; d_gene: TRBD2; abundance: once; v_gene: TRBV6-5; CDR3aa: CASSGTSVRYEQYF; CDR3nt: TGTGCCAGCAGTGGGACTAGCGTACGCTACGAGCAGTACTTC
j_gene: TRBJ2-6; len: 17; d_gene: .; abundance: .; v_gene: TRBV5-1; CDR3aa: CASSLVGGSSGANVLTF; CDR3nt: TGCGCCAGCAGCTTGGTAGGGGGGAGCTCTGGGGCCAACGTCCTGACTTTC
j_gene: TRBJ2-1; len: 13; d_gene: .; abundance: .; v_gene: TRBV6-5; CDR3aa: CASSPGSYNEQFF; CDR3nt: TGTGCCAGCAGCCCGGGCTCCTACAATGAGCAGTTCTTC
j_gene: TRBJ1-1; len: 15; d_gene: .; abundance: .; v_gene: TRBV5-1; CDR3aa: CASSPLPGMDTEAFF; CDR3nt: TGCGCCAGCAGCCCGCTCCCAGGGATGGACACTGAAGCTTTCTTT
j_gene: TRBJ1-2; len: 15; d_gene: TRBD1; abundance: .; v_gene: TRBV2; CDR3aa: CASSPGGTGLHGYTF; CDR3nt: TGTGCCAGCAGCCCAGGGGGGACAGGGCTTCATGGCTACACCTTC
j_gene: TRBJ2-1; len: 15; d_gene: TRBD2; abundance: .; v_gene: TRBV9; CDR3aa: CASSVGGSNYNEQFF; CDR3nt: TGTGCCAGCAGCGTGGGCGGGAGTAACTACAATGAGCAGTTCTTC
j_gene: TRBJ2-5; len: 15; d_gene: .; abundance: .; v_gene: TRBV30; CDR3aa: CAWSPLDRRVWTQYF; CDR3nt: TGTGCCTGGAGTCCACTCGACAGGAGGGTTTGGACCCAGTACTTC